Presented here are 14 T cell receptor beta chains from one specimen sequenced in a study of shared clonotypes between healthy human individuals. Only in-frame clones appear in the TCRdb table, and some are missing; sequencing was by immunoSEQ multiplex PCR. The sample holds around 2,000,000 clones, approximately 95% seen once. The sequenced sample was naive CD4+ T cells sorted from blood. Subset denoted: CD45RA+ positively selected. The receptors stem from a man younger than 35 in good health.

The chain carries TRBV28 and TRBJ1-1, with 7 positions matching TRBD1. The germline gives CDR1 MDHEN, CDR2 SYDVKM. After removal of 7 bases from V and 1 base from J, the junction contained 12 bases not matched to a gene. The CDR3 consists of 16 residues. The CDR3 sequence: CASTYSTGVTNTEAFF. The CDR3 bases are TGTGCCAGCACCTATTCCACAGGGGTTACGAACACTGAAGCTTTCTTT.

The V and J genes are TRBV20-1 and TRBJ2-5; the D is unclear. The CDR3 has 11 amino acids. The germline gives CDR1 DFQATT, CDR2 SNEGSKA (reference sequence). Trimming took 6 bases from V and 5 from J, leaving 10 bases between them. The CDR3 spells CSAQLEETQYF. CDR3 nucleotide sequence: TGCAGTGCACAATTAGAGGAGACCCAGTACTTC.

CDR3 sequence reads: CSVGRTRSYNEQFF. The CDR3 nucleotides read TGCAGCGTTGGTCGGACTAGGAGCTACAATGAGCAGTTCTTC. The rearrangement joins TRBV29-1 to TRBJ2-1; TRBD2 matches 7 bases. This CDR3 has 14 residues. Looked up from germline, CDR1 is SQVTM and CDR2 is ANQGSEA. Trimming cost V 4 bases and J 3 bases; bases outside gene matches: 6.

The chain joins TRBV4-1 to TRBJ1-2; possibly TRBD1 for D (5 bases). Germline CDR1 reads MGHRA; CDR2 reads YSYEKL. V lost 1 base, J lost 3 bases, and 21 bases lay in between. This CDR3 has 18 residues. In DNA, the CDR3 is TGCGCCAGCAGCCAAGTATTATCTTCGGACCGGGGGGACTATGGCTACACCTTC. Amino acids: CASSQVLSSDRGDYGYTF.

This chain uses TRBV6-5 with TRBJ2-7; 8 nucleotides match TRBD1. The V segment lost 6 bases and the J segment 0 bases; nucleotides outside the gene matches: 7. The CDR3 is 15 residues long. The germline CDR1 and CDR2 sequences are MNHEY and SVGAGI. As DNA, the CDR3 is TGTGCCAGCAGAGCCGGGACAGGCCTCTCCTACGAGCAGTACTTC. Translation gives CASRAGTGLSYEQYF.

The CDR3 coding sequence is TGCGCCAGCAGCTTGGTTGGAAGCGGGAATGCGGGTAACATTCAGTACTTC. As protein: CASSLVGSGNAGNIQYF. This rearrangement joins TRBV5-1 to TRBJ2-4; 7 nucleotides align to TRBD2. Germline values: CDR1 SGHRS, CDR2 YFSETQ. The trim removed 0 bases at V and 7 bases at J, leaving 13 bases unmatched. The CDR3 is made up of 17 amino acids.

V gene TRBV27 combines with J gene TRBJ2-7; 11 nucleotides agree with TRBD1. J was trimmed by 3 bases and V by 4 bases; bases with no gene match: 5. In germline, CDR1 is MNHEY, CDR2 SMNVEV (reference sequence). The CDR3 is made up of 15 amino acids. For the CDR3, the DNA is TGTGCCAGCAGTTCGGGCGGGACAGGGGGCTACGAGCAGTACTTC. As protein: CASSSGGTGGYEQYF.

V and J are TRBV5-1 and TRBJ1-4, with 7 nucleotides matching TRBD1. The CDR3 runs 16 residues. Trimming took 4 bases from V and 5 from J; bases not matched to a gene: 11. Germline V gene data show CDR1 as SGHRS and CDR2 as YFSETQ. CDR3 bases: TGCGCCAGCAGCCTCCTACCGGGACAGAGGAATGAAAAACTGTTTTTT. Its translation is CASSLLPGQRNEKLFF.

As to this clone: This specimen includes other DNA sequences encoding the same CDR3. This CDR3 reads CAIRGQANTGELFF. Written as DNA, the CDR3 is TGTGCCATCAGGGGACAGGCGAACACCGGGGAGCTGTTTTTT. This chain joins TRBV10-3 and TRBJ2-2, with TRBD1 identical over 8 bases. Per the germline V gene, CDR1 is ENHRY and CDR2 is SYGVKD. The junction had 0 bases not matched to a gene; V was cut back by 6 bases and J by 0 bases. The CDR3 contains 14 residues.

As to this clone: A single base separates this from a much larger clone, so it may be a read error. J is TRBJ1-4 and V is TRBV30, with D perhaps matching TRBD1 (5 bases). Germline V gene sequence: CDR1 GTSNPN, CDR2 SVGIG (reference sequence). The CDR3 runs to 13 residues. Trimming pared 8 bases from V and 8 bases from J, leaving 18 bases between. The CDR3 DNA reads TGTGCCCCCCCGGGGCAGGGAGGGGAAAAACTGTTTTTT. This encodes CAPPGQGGEKLFF.

This clone occurred once. The rearrangement joins TRBV27 to TRBJ2-2, with 9 positions matching TRBD1. In germline, CDR1 is MNHEY, CDR2 SMNVEV (reference sequence). This CDR3 region has 16 residues. V shed 4 bases and J 6 bases; nucleotides not matched to a gene: 9. The CDR3 region has the DNA TGTGCCAGCAGTTCCTCCGGGACAGGGTGGGCCGGGGAGCTGTTTTTT. It yields the protein CASSSSGTGWAGELFF.

The V gene is TRBV11-3, the J gene TRBJ2-3, with 9 bases lining up with TRBD2. The V segment lost 5 bases and the J segment 5 bases; nucleotides outside the gene matches: 11. Germline values: CDR1 SGHNT, CDR2 YENEEA. The CDR3 sequence is 16 residues long. For the CDR3, the DNA is TGTGCCAGCAGCCGCGGGGAGCGGGAGGCCGAAGATACGCAGTATTTT. Protein product: CASSRGEREAEDTQYF.

V gene TRBV5-1 combines with J gene TRBJ1-3; possibly TRBD1 for D (5 bases). The CDR3 runs 14 residues. CDR1 SGHRS and CDR2 YFSETQ come from the germline V gene. V was shortened by 6 bases and J by 0 bases, with 10 bases between the two germline ends. CDR3 region: CASTWGNSGNTIYF. CDR3 coding DNA: TGCGCCAGCACCTGGGGGAACTCTGGAAACACCATATATTTT.

A word on this clone: This clone may be a read error of a much larger clone one base away. This chain connects TRBV7-9 to TRBJ1-1; tentative D call: TRBD1 (6 bases). V was pared by 6 bases and J by 1 base, with 9 bases between. From germline, CDR1 is SEHNR and CDR2 FQNEAQ (reference sequence). There are 13 residues in the CDR3. Written as DNA, the CDR3 is TGTGCCAGCAGGCAACAGGGGAACACTGAAGCTTTCTTT. Translation: CASRQQGNTEAFF.